These 13 T cell receptor beta chains were sequenced from one sample in a study of blood T cell repertoires in COVID-19. Assay: immunoSEQ multiplex PCR; the TCRdb copy retains only in-frame clones and omits some. The table lists 300,000 to 400,000 clones, 88% of them singletons. Sequenced input: peripheral blood. These receptors all come from a woman in her 70s with COVID-19, enrolled during active disease.

The chain carries TRBV12-5 and TRBJ1-6; D unclear. The CDR3 is made up of 12 amino acids. The germline gives CDR1 LGHNT, CDR2 FRNRAP. The V end lost 4 bases, the J end lost 7 bases, and 5 bases lay between the germline ends. CDR3 nucleotides: TGTGCTAGTGGTTGGGAGAATTCACCCCTCCACTTT. Translating gives CASGWENSPLHF.

This chain uses TRBV18 with TRBJ1-1; perhaps TRBD1 as D (5 bases). Germline V gives CDR1 KGHSH, CDR2 LQKENI. The CDR3 loop spans 15 amino acids. V shed 2 bases and J shed 3 bases, with 13 bases lying between them. The CDR3 sequence is CASSPNVGRHTEAFF. The DNA for the CDR3 is TGTGCCAGCTCACCAAATGTGGGGCGACACACTGAAGCTTTCTTT.

This clone was seen a single time. CDR3 loop: CASSLDPGGVDYGYTF. CDR3 DNA sequence: TGTGCCAGCAGCTTGGACCCCGGGGGAGTGGACTATGGCTACACCTTC. The chain joins TRBV5-4 to TRBJ1-2, with D tentatively TRBD1 (5 bases). The CDR3 has 16 residues. Germline V gene lookup returns CDR1 SGHNT and CDR2 YYREEE (reference sequence). The V and J ends lost 0 bases and 3 bases respectively, with 15 bases between them.

The chain employs TRBV29-1 and TRBJ2-1, with TRBD1 matching over 9 bases. Unmatched junction bases numbered 5, after V lost 3 bases and J lost 8 bases. Germline lookup yields CDR1 SQVTM and CDR2 ANQGSEA. The CDR3 length is 13 residues. The CDR3 region is CSVDRDRVDEQFF. As DNA, the CDR3 is TGCAGCGTTGATAGGGACAGGGTCGATGAGCAGTTCTTC.

The chain employs TRBV5-4 and TRBJ1-6, with TRBD1 matching 7 bases. Germline assignment: CDR1 SGHNT and CDR2 YYREEE (reference sequence). The length of the CDR3 is 14 residues. V gave up 0 bases and J gave up 9 bases; unmatched junction bases: 3. The DNA for the CDR3 is TGTGCCAGCAGCTTGGGGACAGGAGCTTCACCCCTCCACTTT. Protein: CASSLGTGASPLHF.

V gene TRBV2 combines with J gene TRBJ1-2, with unresolved D. This CDR3 region has 14 residues. Per the germline V gene, CDR1 is SNHLY and CDR2 is FYNNEI. V lost 4 bases, J lost 3 bases, and 12 bases lay in between. CDR3 in amino acids: CASSGVRHYYGYTF. CDR3 nucleotides: TGTGCCAGCAGTGGAGTCAGACACTACTATGGCTACACCTTC.

This clone was counted a single time. The chain is built from TRBV27 and TRBJ2-7; the match to TRBD1 covers 8 bases. The V gene end was trimmed by 0 bases and the J gene end by 2 bases; junction bases not matched to a gene: 3. Germline loops: CDR1 MNHEY, CDR2 SMNVEV (reference sequence). The CDR3 runs 15 residues. The CDR3, as DNA: TGTGCCAGCAGTTTATCTTTACAGGGGGCCTACGAGCAGTACTTC. It specifies CASSLSLQGAYEQYF.

The chain joins TRBV30 to TRBJ1-2; D is perhaps TRBD1 (5 bases). V dropped 1 base and J dropped 7 bases, with 10 bases sitting between them. Germline lookup yields CDR1 GTSNPN and CDR2 SVGIG (reference sequence). The CDR3 totals 12 residues. CDR3 DNA: TGTGCCTGGAGTGGGGGGGTAGGTGGCTACACCTTC. This gives the protein CAWSGGVGGYTF. Drawing the rest from reference TRBV30 and TRBJ1-2, the complete variable domain is SQTIHQWPATLVQPVGSPLSLECTVEGTSNPNLYWYRQAAGRGLQLLFYSVGIGQISSEVPQNLSASRPQDRQFILSSKKLLLSDSGFYLCAWSGGVGGYTFGSGTRLTVV.

Only a few counts were recorded for this clone. This sequence joins TRBV18 and TRBJ2-7, with D possibly matching TRBD2 (5 bases). Germline values: CDR1 KGHSH, CDR2 LQKENI. There are 13 residues in the CDR3. The ends were cut back, 2 bases at V and 5 bases at J, with 10 bases in the middle. The CDR3 DNA reads TGTGCCAGCTCACCAATCGGACTTAACGAGCAGTACTTC. It yields the protein CASSPIGLNEQYF.

The J gene is TRBJ2-5, the V gene TRBV27, with TRBD1 identical over 7 bases. Germline V gene data show CDR1 as MNHEY and CDR2 as SMNVEV (reference sequence). The CDR3 is made up of 14 amino acids. The junction had 9 bases not matched to a gene; V was cut back by 8 bases and J by 3 bases. The CDR3 nucleotides read TGTGCCAGCCGTACGGGACAGTATGAAGAGACCCAGTACTTC. It codes for CASRTGQYEETQYF.

V gene TRBV9 combines with J gene TRBJ2-3; D remains unclear. The CDR3 has 14 residues. The germline V and J ends were trimmed by 6 bases and 2 bases, with 13 bases remaining between them. Germline CDR1 is SGDLS and CDR2 is YYNGEE. The CDR3 is CASNLERHTDTQYF. In nucleotides, the CDR3 is TGTGCCAGCAACCTCGAGAGGCACACAGATACGCAGTATTTT.

V is TRBV30 and J is TRBJ1-3, with D unclear. This CDR3 is 15 amino acids long. Per the germline V gene, CDR1 is GTSNPN and CDR2 is SVGIG (reference sequence). V was pared by 3 bases and J by 0 bases, with 12 bases between. This CDR3 reads CAWRGQSTSGNTIYF. The CDR3 DNA is TGTGCCTGGAGGGGCCAGTCAACCTCTGGAAACACCATATATTTT.

The chain is built from TRBV3-1 (or the pseudogene TRBV3-2) and TRBJ1-1; maybe TRBD1 (5 bases). Germline CDR1 is LGHDT and CDR2 is YNNKEL (reference sequence). The length of the CDR3 is 14 residues. Between the trimmed V and J ends, which lost 4 bases and 4 bases, there was a span of 13 bases. The CDR3 nucleotides read TGTGCCAGCAGCCCCGCTCTGGGGGGCACTGAAGCTTTCTTT. It yields the protein CASSPALGGTEAFF.